The TCR beta chain under discussion was sequenced for a study of T cells in Graves' hyperthyroidism and ophthalmopathy. Whole-study findings and limits: A median 6.5 months before onset, the model predicted ophthalmopathy.

Each 10 ml fresh peripheral blood draw supplied the PBMCs. The V gene lost 6 bases and the J gene lost 8 bases, with 25 bases spanning the gap. The length of the CDR3 is 16 residues. Regions amplified from RNA transcripts were the TCR beta CDR3 regions. The HTBI set primed first-round TCR CDR3 RT-PCR. MiXCR, applied by TCRdb to the multiplex PCR reads, yields one record per CDR3 protein. The table has 600,000 or so distinct CDR3 sequences, 15% to 20% seen once. This clonotype appeared a few times. The target antigen is unknown. This rearrangement joins TRBV12-3 or TRBV12-4 to TRBJ1-2, with D possibly being TRBD1 (5 bases). The material sequenced was blood. The sequence was obtained from a woman aged 25 to 45 with Graves' hyperthyroidism. In DNA form, the CDR3 reads TGTGCCAGCAGAAATCCTTATAACGGACAATTCGGCGGCTACACCTTC. Translation gives CASRNPYNGQFGGYTF.